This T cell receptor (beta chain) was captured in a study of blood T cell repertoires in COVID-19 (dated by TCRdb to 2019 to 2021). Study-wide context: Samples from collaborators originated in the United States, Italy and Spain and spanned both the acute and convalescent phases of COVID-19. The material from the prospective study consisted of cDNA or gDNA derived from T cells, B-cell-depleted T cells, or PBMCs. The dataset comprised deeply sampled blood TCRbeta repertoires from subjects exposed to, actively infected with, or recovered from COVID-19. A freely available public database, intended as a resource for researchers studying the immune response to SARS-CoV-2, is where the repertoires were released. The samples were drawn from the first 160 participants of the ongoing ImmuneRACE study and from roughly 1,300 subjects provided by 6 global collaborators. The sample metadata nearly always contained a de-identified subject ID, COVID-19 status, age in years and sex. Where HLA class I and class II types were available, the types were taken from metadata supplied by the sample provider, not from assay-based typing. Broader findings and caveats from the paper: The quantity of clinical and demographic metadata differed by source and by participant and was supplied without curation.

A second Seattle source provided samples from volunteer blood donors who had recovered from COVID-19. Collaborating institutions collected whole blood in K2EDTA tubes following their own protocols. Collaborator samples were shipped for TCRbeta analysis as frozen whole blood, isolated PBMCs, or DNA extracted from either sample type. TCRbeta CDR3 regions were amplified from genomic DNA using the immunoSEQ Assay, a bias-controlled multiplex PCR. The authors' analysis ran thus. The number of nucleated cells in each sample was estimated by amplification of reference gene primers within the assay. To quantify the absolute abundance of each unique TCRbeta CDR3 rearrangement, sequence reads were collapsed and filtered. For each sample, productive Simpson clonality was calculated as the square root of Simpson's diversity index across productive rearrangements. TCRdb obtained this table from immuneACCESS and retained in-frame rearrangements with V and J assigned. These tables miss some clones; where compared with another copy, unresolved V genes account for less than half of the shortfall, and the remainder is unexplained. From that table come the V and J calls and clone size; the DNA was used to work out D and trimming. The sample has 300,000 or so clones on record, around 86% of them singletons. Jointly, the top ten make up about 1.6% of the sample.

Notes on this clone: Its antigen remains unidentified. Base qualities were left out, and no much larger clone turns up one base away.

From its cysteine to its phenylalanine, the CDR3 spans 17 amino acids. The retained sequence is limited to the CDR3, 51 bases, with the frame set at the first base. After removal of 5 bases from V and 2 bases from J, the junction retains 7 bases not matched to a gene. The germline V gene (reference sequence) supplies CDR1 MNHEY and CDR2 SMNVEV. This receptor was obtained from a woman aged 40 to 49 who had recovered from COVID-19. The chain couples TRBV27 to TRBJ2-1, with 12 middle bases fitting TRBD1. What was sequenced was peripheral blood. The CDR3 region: CASSLLGTGGTYNEQFF. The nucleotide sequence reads TGTGCCAGCAGTCTCCTCGGGACAGGGGGCACCTACAATGAGCAGTTCTTC.